A selection of T cell receptor beta chains follows, all from one sample in a study of vaccination and CD4 T cells after COVID-19. TCRdb re-called the PCR reads with MiXCR, one entry per CDR3 protein. The sample holds about 8,300 distinct CDR3 sequences, 30% to 45% seen once. These receptors' antigens are unknown. Specimen: CD4+ T cells from blood, cultured in vitro. The source of these receptors is a human donor in good health. Each CDR3 is given with its conserved first and last residue. A D gene is named only where the DNA matches it firmly. Only some rows state a clone size, as once, few, many or a class for expanded clones.

>TRBJ2-1|.|TRBD2|TRBV7-3
CASSWGLADYNEQFF
TGTGCCAGCAGCTGGGGACTAGCGGATTACAATGAGCAGTTCTTC
>TRBJ1-1|.|.|TRBV6-5
CASSYTYMGGAGEAFF
TGTGCCAGCAGTTATACCTACATGGGGGGCGCGGGGGAAGCTTTCTTT
>TRBJ2-1|few|.|TRBV7-8
CASSFWITGADNEQFF
TGTGCCAGCAGCTTTTGGATCACCGGGGCTGACAATGAGCAGTTCTTC
>TRBJ1-1|.|TRBD1|TRBV11-1
CASRLGTGGVNTEAFF
TGTGCCAGCAGACTTGGGACAGGGGGGGTAAACACTGAAGCTTTCTTT
>TRBJ2-3|.|.|TRBV4-1
CASSQDRWDSTDTQYF
TGCGCCAGCAGCCAAGATCGGTGGGACAGCACAGATACGCAGTATTTT
>TRBJ1-2|.|.|TRBV7-3
CVSSLLNGEGYTF
TGTGTCAGCAGCTTATTGAACGGGGAAGGCTACACCTTC
>TRBJ2-3|.|TRBD2|TRBV6-4
CASSDSGGATDTQYF
TGTGCCAGCAGTGACTCCGGGGGGGCCACAGATACGCAGTATTTT
>TRBJ2-2|medium-sized|.|TRBV5-5
CASSFGRGNTGELFF
TGTGCCAGCAGCTTTGGCAGGGGGAACACCGGGGAGCTGTTTTTT
>TRBJ1-2|.|.|TRBV27
CASSFDSGGGYTF
TGTGCCAGCAGTTTCGATTCAGGCGGGGGCTACACCTTC
>TRBJ1-1|.|.|TRBV6-1
CASSRAGGLNTEAFF
TGTGCCAGCAGTAGGGCCGGGGGTTTGAACACTGAAGCTTTCTTT
>TRBJ2-7|few|TRBD1|TRBV7-9
CASSLGQGRDEQYF
TGTGCCAGCAGTTTAGGACAGGGGCGAGACGAGCAGTACTTC
>TRBJ1-2|.|.|TRBV10-3
CAIGGEGYTF
TGTGCCATCGGGGGGGAGGGCTACACCTTC
>TRBJ2-3|.|.|TRBV5-6
CASSLYSRTDTQYF
TGTGCCAGCAGCTTGTACAGCCGCACAGATACGCAGTATTTT
>TRBJ1-5|.|.|TRBV20-1
CSARLPRHDNQPQHF
TGCAGTGCTAGATTACCGAGACACGACAATCAGCCCCAGCATTTT
>TRBJ2-3|.|TRBD2|TRBV6-1
CASSEEAGGPDTQYF
TGTGCCAGCAGTGAAGAAGCGGGGGGGCCAGATACGCAGTATTTT
>TRBJ2-1|.|.|TRBV30
CAWSNQGHPVQFF
TGTGCCTGGAGTAACCAGGGGCATCCTGTGCAGTTCTTC
>TRBJ2-3|.|.|TRBV6-1
CASSLVSPGDTQYF
TGTGCCAGCAGTCTCGTGAGCCCTGGAGATACGCAGTATTTT
>TRBJ1-4|.|TRBD1|TRBV28
CAKTRGTGREKLFF
TGTGCCAAGACAAGGGGGACAGGGCGGGAAAAACTGTTTTTT
>TRBJ2-3|.|TRBD1|TRBV20-1
CSARDMGDSRYTQYF
TGCAGTGCTAGAGATATGGGGGACAGCAGGTATACGCAGTATTTT
>TRBJ2-1|few|.|TRBV27
CASSLGQAYNEQFF
TGTGCCAGCAGTTTAGGGCAGGCCTACAATGAGCAGTTCTTC